The 5 T cell receptor beta chains below were found in one sample sequenced in a study of shared clonotypes between healthy human individuals. Generated by immunoSEQ multiplex PCR, the TCRdb table keeps only in-frame clones and is missing some. This table has roughly 2.4 million clones, approximately 96% appearing once. The sample comprised naive CD4+ T cells sorted from blood. Documented subset: CD45RA+ positively selected. The receptor source for this set is a young man in good health.

The count of this clone is one. The V gene is TRBV5-1, the J gene TRBJ1-1, with 10 bases matching TRBD1. V lost 4 bases to trimming and J lost 3 bases; unmatched junction nucleotides: 12. There are 17 residues in the CDR3. Germline V gene data show CDR1 as SGHRS and CDR2 as YFSETQ. The CDR3 sequence: CASSREGFGTGDTEAFF. CDR3 DNA sequence: TGCGCCAGCAGCAGGGAGGGTTTCGGGACAGGGGACACTGAAGCTTTCTTT.

The table lists this clone with a count of one. CDR3 protein: CASTRGQSTEAFF. Written as DNA, the CDR3 is TGTGCCTCCACGAGAGGGCAAAGCACTGAAGCTTTCTTT. V is TRBV6-6 and J is TRBJ1-1, with D unclear. The V end lost 11 bases, the J end lost 4 bases, and 17 bases lay between the germline ends. CDR1 MNHNY and CDR2 SVGAGI come from the germline V gene (reference sequence). The CDR3 length is 13 residues.

The CDR3, as DNA: TGTGCCAGCAGCTTTCAGCGGGAGCCCCAGCATTTT. Residues: CASSFQREPQHF. The V gene is TRBV7-9, the J gene TRBJ1-5, with no clear D. The ends were cut back, 3 bases at V and 8 bases at J, with 8 bases in the middle. CDR1 SEHNR and CDR2 FQNEAQ come from the germline V gene (reference sequence). The CDR3 has 12 amino acids. The whole variable domain, filled in from reference TRBV7-9 and TRBJ1-5, reads DTGVSQNPRHKITKRGQNVTFRCDPISEHNRLYWYRQTLGQGPEFLTYFQNEAQLEKSRLLSDRFSAERPKGSFSTLEIQRTEQGDSAMYLCASSFQREPQHFGDGTRLSIL.

V and J are TRBV5-1 and TRBJ2-5, with D possibly being TRBD1 (5 bases). V was pared by 0 bases and J by 3 bases, with 15 bases between. Germline CDR1 reads SGHRS; CDR2 reads YFSETQ. The CDR3 has 16 residues. The CDR3 DNA is TGCGCCAGCAGCTTGGAGTGGGCAGGGAAAGAAGAGACCCAGTACTTC. This translates into CASSLEWAGKEETQYF.

This chain uses TRBV19 with TRBJ2-3, with D perhaps matching TRBD1 or TRBD2 (5 bases each). CDR3 length: 15 amino acids. V was trimmed by 6 bases and J by 6 bases, leaving 19 bases between them. Per the germline V gene, CDR1 is LNHDA and CDR2 is SQIVND (reference sequence). This CDR3 is CASSKSGTSLDTQYF. Here the CDR3 DNA reads TGTGCCAGTAGCAAATCTGGGACCTCCCTCGATACGCAGTATTTT.